Presented here are 32 T cell receptor beta chains from one specimen sequenced in a study of identical twins. One entry per CDR3 protein, called by TCRdb with MiXCR from the 5' RACE reads. The table lists 200,000 to 250,000 distinct CDR3 sequences, roughly 13% of them singletons. The sample was also linked to a second study, of yellow fever vaccine responses in identical twins.

The specimen sequenced was memory (CD45RO+) T cells sorted from blood. The receptors stem from a woman aged 18-29 years in good health.

This clonotype has a handful of counts. The genes are TRBV4-1 and TRBJ2-3; 13 bases map to TRBD2. After removal of 4 bases from V and 6 bases from J, the junction contained 7 bases not matched to a gene. The length of the CDR3 is 16 residues. CDR1 and CDR2 (germline): MGHRA, YSYEKL. CDR3 sequence reads: CASSRILAGGSDTQYF. The CDR3 nucleotides read TGCGCCAGCAGCCGGATACTAGCGGGGGGGTCGGATACGCAGTATTTT.

This clonotype showed up many times. The rearrangement uses TRBV29-1 and TRBJ2-7; D possibly corresponds to TRBD1 (5 bases). CDR1 and CDR2 (germline): SQVTM, ANQGSEA. Trimming stripped 3 bases from V and 3 bases from J, with 9 bases between. This CDR3 has 12 amino acids. The CDR3 loop is CSVEGRDYEQYF. The DNA of the CDR3 is TGCAGCGTTGAGGGCAGGGACTACGAGCAGTACTTC.

The table lists this clonotype with a few counts. The gene calls are TRBV4-1 and TRBJ2-7; 9 nucleotides line up with TRBD1. With 0 bases clipped from V and 3 bases from J, the junction kept 6 bases outside the gene matches. Per the germline V gene, CDR1 is MGHRA and CDR2 is YSYEKL. CDR3 length: 16 amino acids. The CDR3 spells CASSQEGLTGGYEQYF. The CDR3 DNA reads TGCGCCAGCAGCCAAGAAGGGTTGACAGGGGGCTACGAGCAGTACTTC.

This clonotype was recorded a few times. This rearrangement joins TRBV11-2 to TRBJ2-1; 13 nucleotides align to TRBD2. Per the germline V gene, CDR1 is SGHAT and CDR2 is FQNNGV. After removal of 5 bases from V and 1 base from J, the junction contained 2 bases not matched to a gene. CDR3 size: 16 residues. The DNA for the CDR3 is TGTGCCAGCAGCAGGGGACTAGCGGGGTCCTACAATGAGCAGTTCTTC. It codes for CASSRGLAGSYNEQFF.

The rearrangement uses TRBV6-1 and TRBJ2-1; 7 bases are shared with TRBD1. The CDR3 covers 15 residues. Germline lookup yields CDR1 MNHNS and CDR2 SASEGT. The junction had 6 bases not matched to a gene; V was cut back by 5 bases and J by 2 bases. CDR3 region: CASSPDRDPYNEQFF. The CDR3 DNA reads TGTGCCAGCAGTCCTGACAGGGACCCCTACAATGAGCAGTTCTTC.

This clonotype was picked up a small number of times. The chain recombines TRBV6-2 or TRBV6-3 with TRBJ2-5, with 8 bases identical to TRBD2. V lost 5 bases and J lost 3; bases outside the gene matches: 2. The CDR3 covers 13 residues. Per the germline V gene, CDR1 is MNHEY and CDR2 is SVGEGT. CDR3 nucleotide sequence: TGTGCCAGCAGTCCACTAGCGGAAGAGACCCAGTACTTC. Its protein product is CASSPLAEETQYF.

V gene TRBV6-2 or TRBV6-3 combines with J gene TRBJ2-7; TRBD1 matches 12 bases. CDR3 length: 19 amino acids. The germline V gene encodes CDR1 MNHEY and CDR2 SVGEGT. Trimming removed 2 bases from V and 3 bases from J; junction bases left unmatched: 14. The CDR3 region has the DNA TGTGCCAGCAGTTACCCCGTCCCCGGGACAGGGGGCGGGATCTACGAGCAGTACTTC. It is translated as CASSYPVPGTGGGIYEQYF.

This clonotype was observed a handful of times. The chain is built from TRBV3-1 and TRBJ2-1; TRBD2 is a possible D gene (5 bases). The V and J ends lost 1 base and 10 bases respectively, with 14 bases between them. The CDR3 extends over 14 amino acids. The germline V gene has CDR1 LGHDT and CDR2 YNNKEL (reference sequence). CDR3 bases: TGTGCCAGCAGCCAAGGAACTCGAGGCGGGGAGCAGTTCTTC. Translation: CASSQGTRGGEQFF.

This clonotype has more than one count but fewer than ten. The chain has TRBV5-4 and TRBJ2-5, with D perhaps assigned TRBD1 or TRBD2 (5 bases each). The V and J ends lost 4 bases and 1 base respectively, with 8 bases between them. The germline V gene encodes CDR1 SGHNT and CDR2 YYREEE (reference sequence). The CDR3 extends over 13 amino acids. CDR3 protein: CASSRDVQETQYF. In DNA, the CDR3 is TGTGCCAGCAGCCGGGACGTCCAAGAGACCCAGTACTTC.

There are a few counts of this clonotype. The V and J genes are TRBV27 and TRBJ2-7, with 8 bases identical to TRBD1. This CDR3 comprises 15 residues. V was clipped by 5 bases and J by 4 bases; unmatched bases: 10. The germline V gene has CDR1 MNHEY and CDR2 SMNVEV (reference sequence). As DNA, the CDR3 is TGTGCCAGCAGTCGGAACCAGGGGGCGTTTTACGAGCAGTACTTC. This gives the protein CASSRNQGAFYEQYF.

This clonotype turned up a few times. A single base separates this from a much larger clone, so it may be a read error. This sequence joins TRBV5-1 and TRBJ1-5; D might be TRBD1 (5 bases). The germline V gene has CDR1 SGHRS and CDR2 YFSETQ. V was clipped by 3 bases and J by 1 base, with 5 bases between them. The CDR3 is 13 amino acids. The CDR3 DNA follows: TGCGCCAGCAGCTGGGACAGCAATCAGCCCCAGCATTTT. This sequence encodes CASSWDSNQPQHF.

Many counts were recorded for this clonotype. The rearrangement links TRBV5-5 to TRBJ2-7, with D perhaps matching TRBD1 or TRBD2 (6 bases each). Trimming removed 2 bases from V and 7 bases from J, with 13 bases in between. CDR3 length: 13 residues. The germline V gene has CDR1 SGHKS and CDR2 YYEKEE (reference sequence). CDR3 sequence reads: CASSFETGAEQYF. CDR3 DNA sequence: TGTGCCAGCAGCTTCGAAACGGGGGCAGAGCAGTACTTC.

This clonotype was picked up a small number of times. V usage is TRBV3-1 and J usage is TRBJ2-1; D gene unclear. Germline V CDR1 and CDR2: LGHDT, YNNKEL (reference sequence). V lost 4 bases to trimming and J lost 6 bases, with 10 bases between them. This CDR3 contains 13 residues. CDR3 residues: CASSLRGSNEQFF. The DNA for the CDR3 is TGTGCCAGCAGCCTCAGAGGCAGCAATGAGCAGTTCTTC.

The chain links TRBV7-3 to TRBJ2-3, with a tentative D call TRBD2 (6 bases). V gave up 5 bases and J gave up 8 bases, with 14 bases separating them. Looked up from germline, CDR1 is SGHTA and CDR2 is FQGTGA. The CDR3 is made up of 13 amino acids. CDR3 region: CASSPGWGGTQYF. The CDR3 coding sequence is TGTGCCAGCAGCCCTGGGTGGGGAGGTACGCAGTATTTT. The variable domain in full, with the rest retrieved from reference TRBV7-3 and TRBJ2-3, is GAGVSQTPSNKVTEKGKYVELRCDPISGHTALYWYRQSLGQGPEFLIYFQGTGAADDSGLPNDRFFAVRPEGSVSTLKIQRTERGDSAVYLCASSPGWGGTQYFGPGTRLTVL.

This clonotype appeared many times. The J gene is TRBJ1-5, the V gene TRBV12-3 or TRBV12-4; D ambiguous. V lost 2 bases and J 6 bases, leaving 11 bases between the germline ends. CDR3 length: 14 residues. The CDR3 is CASSLSGMGQPQHF. The CDR3 DNA reads TGTGCCAGCAGTTTATCGGGGATGGGTCAGCCCCAGCATTTT.

V gene TRBV2 combines with J gene TRBJ2-3; D call uncertain. The CDR3 extends over 14 amino acids. Trimming took off 1 base at V and 9 bases at J, with 14 bases between the two ends. CDR1 SNHLY and CDR2 FYNNEI come from the germline V gene. The CDR3 coding sequence is TGTGCCAGCAGTGAAGAGGTCGTTGTAGGAACGCAGTATTTT. Protein sequence: CASSEEVVVGTQYF.

In this sample, this clonotype turned up many times. The chain carries TRBV6-5 and TRBJ1-1, with D hard to call. CDR1 and CDR2 (germline): MNHEY, SVGAGI. Between the trimmed V and J ends, which lost 0 bases and 1 base, there was a span of 6 bases. The CDR3 covers 14 residues. For the CDR3, the DNA is TGTGCCAGCAGTTACTCGGCAGGGAACACTGAAGCTTTCTTT. It encodes CASSYSAGNTEAFF.

This clonotype has at least ten counts. This chain connects TRBV3-1 to TRBJ2-7, with 7 bases that match TRBD1. Germline assignment: CDR1 LGHDT and CDR2 YNNKEL (reference sequence). V dropped 4 bases and J dropped 6; count of bases not matched to a gene: 15. This CDR3 has 16 amino acids. The chain's CDR3 is CASSRTGTAHPGEQYF. The CDR3 DNA reads TGTGCCAGCAGCCGTACAGGGACAGCCCACCCCGGCGAGCAGTACTTC.

This clonotype was observed a few times. This rearrangement joins TRBV7-9 to TRBJ2-3; D ambiguous. The V end lost 5 bases, the J end lost 0 bases, and 9 bases lay between the germline ends. Germline CDR1 is SEHNR and CDR2 is FQNEAQ (reference sequence). The CDR3 sequence is 14 residues long. The CDR3 loop is CASSKSPSTDTQYF. Written as DNA, the CDR3 is TGTGCCAGCAGCAAGTCGCCTAGCACAGATACGCAGTATTTT.

This clonotype was counted between two and nine times. This chain connects TRBV12-3 or TRBV12-4 to TRBJ1-6; D call uncertain. This CDR3 has 16 residues. V lost 0 bases to trimming and J lost 8 bases, with 14 bases between them. The CDR3: CASSLAPGRRDSPLHF. The CDR3 DNA follows: TGTGCCAGCAGTTTAGCGCCGGGGAGGAGGGATTCACCCCTCCACTTT.

This clonotype has more than one count but fewer than ten. The chain recombines TRBV7-9 with TRBJ1-6; 7 bases are a match to TRBD1. The germline gives CDR1 SEHNR, CDR2 FQNEAQ (reference sequence). J lost 5 bases, V lost 2 bases, and 3 bases had no gene match. The CDR3 runs to 15 residues. CDR3 nucleotide sequence: TGTGCCAGCAGCTTACCGGGACAGCATAATTCACCCCTCCACTTT. It yields the protein CASSLPGQHNSPLHF. Full variable domain (rest looked up from reference TRBV7-9 and TRBJ1-6): DTGVSQNPRHKITKRGQNVTFRCDPISEHNRLYWYRQTLGQGPEFLTYFQNEAQLEKSRLLSDRFSAERPKGSFSTLEIQRTEQGDSAMYLCASSLPGQHNSPLHFGNGTRLTVT.

This clonotype was detected only a few times. CDR3 protein: CASSRGAAGARTTEAFF. Here the CDR3 DNA reads TGTGCCAGCTCCCGAGGGGCAGCCGGCGCGAGGACCACTGAAGCTTTCTTT. The rearrangement uses TRBV18 and TRBJ1-1; tentatively, D is TRBD1 (5 bases). This CDR3 region has 17 residues. The germline CDR1 and CDR2 sequences are KGHSH and LQKENI. Trimming cost V 6 bases and J 4 bases, with 24 bases left between them.

This clonotype came up many times. This chain connects TRBV28 to TRBJ1-1, with D possibly matching TRBD1 (6 bases). The CDR3 loop spans 19 amino acids. From germline, CDR1 is MDHEN and CDR2 SYDVKM. V was cut by 1 base and J by 5 bases, with 26 bases left in between. CDR3 DNA: TGTGCCAGCAGTTTATTCCCGACGACCGAACGGGGGCGGAGGACTGAAGCTTTCTTT. Residues: CASSLFPTTERGRRTEAFF.

The rearrangement joins TRBV5-4 to TRBJ2-3; D is perhaps TRBD2 (5 bases). The CDR3 totals 14 residues. Germline V lookup: CDR1 SGHNT, CDR2 YYREEE (reference sequence). V was pared by 3 bases and J by 5 bases, with 13 bases between. Here the CDR3 DNA reads TGTGCCAGCAGCTCCACTGGACTCAGAGATACGCAGTATTTT. Amino acids: CASSSTGLRDTQYF.

In its sample, this clonotype was seen a few times. The V call is TRBV7-8, the J call TRBJ2-2; no firm D call. The germline V gene has CDR1 SGHVS and CDR2 FQNEAQ. The CDR3 sequence is 12 residues long. V was clipped by 11 bases and J by 0 bases, with 7 bases between them. The CDR3 sequence: CADGPNTGELFF. In DNA, the CDR3 is TGTGCCGACGGACCGAACACCGGGGAGCTGTTTTTT.

This clonotype turned up a few times. The chain has TRBV14 and TRBJ2-7, with TRBD2 matching over 7 bases. Germline loops: CDR1 SGHDN, CDR2 FVKESK. J gave up 2 bases and V 2 bases, and 6 bases lay outside the gene matches. This CDR3 is built from 15 residues. Here the CDR3 DNA reads TGTGCCAGCAGCCAAAGCCTAGCGGCGACCTACGAGCAGTACTTC. Its translation is CASSQSLAATYEQYF.

The J gene is TRBJ2-5, the V gene TRBV28; D may be TRBD1 (6 bases). With 10 bases removed from V and 4 bases from J, the gap between germline ends came to 19 bases. Looked up from germline, CDR1 is MDHEN and CDR2 is SYDVKM. This CDR3 has 14 amino acids. CDR3 residues: CATLFAPGAETQYF. Here the CDR3 DNA reads TGTGCCACCCTCTTCGCACCAGGGGCAGAGACCCAGTACTTC.

This clonotype has more than one count but fewer than ten. The chain uses TRBV28 and TRBJ1-5; D uncertain. Trimming removed 6 bases at V and 6 bases at J, with 6 bases between. The CDR3 length is 11 residues. CDR1 and CDR2 (germline): MDHEN, SYDVKM. The CDR3 coding sequence is TGTGCCAGCAGCTTAATTCAGCCCCAGCATTTT. Translated: CASSLIQPQHF.

This clonotype was counted only a few times. This chain links TRBV10-3 with TRBJ2-2; 7 bases agree with TRBD2. This CDR3 contains 15 residues. Germline V lookup: CDR1 ENHRY, CDR2 SYGVKD. V lost 4 bases, J lost 3 bases, and 5 bases stayed unmatched. This CDR3 reads CAISASLADTGELFF. The CDR3 coding sequence is TGTGCCATCAGTGCCAGTCTAGCGGACACCGGGGAGCTGTTTTTT.

The table lists this clonotype with a few counts. The CDR3 DNA sequence: TGTGCCAGCAGCGTAGATCCGGATCAGCCCCAGCATTTT. Translation gives CASSVDPDQPQHF. This chain connects TRBV9 to TRBJ1-5; D unclear. Looked up from germline, CDR1 is SGDLS and CDR2 is YYNGEE. Trimming took 0 bases from V and 5 from J, leaving 6 bases between them. This CDR3 region has 13 residues. Full variable domain (rest looked up from reference TRBV9 and TRBJ1-5): DSGVTQTPKHLITATGQRVTLRCSPRSGDLSVYWYQQSLDQGLQFLIQYYNGEERAKGNILERFSAQQFPDLHSELNLSSLELGDSALYFCASSVDPDQPQHFGDGTRLSIL.

This clonotype turned up a few times. The chain carries TRBV7-6 and TRBJ1-1; D gene uncertain. Trimming left V 2 bases short and J 7 bases short, with 11 bases between. Germline CDR1 reads SGHVS; CDR2 reads FNYEAQ. The CDR3 is 13 amino acids. CDR3 sequence: CASSLHPAGEAFF. In DNA form, the CDR3 reads TGTGCCAGCAGCTTACATCCCGCCGGTGAAGCTTTCTTT.

This clonotype was counted between two and nine times. The chain uses TRBV5-4 and TRBJ2-3; TRBD1 is a possible D gene (6 bases). Germline V lookup: CDR1 SGHNT, CDR2 YYREEE (reference sequence). V was pared by 5 bases and J by 2 bases, with 15 bases between. The CDR3 covers 15 residues. In DNA form, the CDR3 reads TGTGCCAGCAGTGCTCGTGGACAGCACACAGATACGCAGTATTTT. Its translation is CASSARGQHTDTQYF.